This TCR beta chain was found in a study of T cell repertoires in cytomegalovirus infection. On the study more broadly: CMV epitopes used comprised recently identified HLA-C-restricted ones and well-studied HLA-B-restricted ones.

Each CDR3 protein is one row after TCRdb ran MiXCR on the reads. The table includes 50,000 or so distinct CDR3 sequences, roughly 18% detected once. Germline V CDR1 and CDR2: SGHAT, FQNNGV. CDR3 length equals 15 residues. V gave up 0 bases and J gave up 1 base, with 9 bases separating them. On this clonotype itself: Its cognate antigen is unknown.

The chain joins TRBV11-2 to TRBJ1-1; D unresolved. Here the sequenced sample was CD8+ T cells from cultured PBMCs, taken from culture after CMV antigen stimulation. This TCR derives from a human donor in good health (CMV status not recorded). Some clones in this sample may be carry-over from other donors' samples. The CDR3 region is CASSLEVSSNTEAFF. DNA for the CDR3: TGTGCCAGCAGCTTAGAGGTCAGTTCGAACACTGAAGCTTTCTTT.